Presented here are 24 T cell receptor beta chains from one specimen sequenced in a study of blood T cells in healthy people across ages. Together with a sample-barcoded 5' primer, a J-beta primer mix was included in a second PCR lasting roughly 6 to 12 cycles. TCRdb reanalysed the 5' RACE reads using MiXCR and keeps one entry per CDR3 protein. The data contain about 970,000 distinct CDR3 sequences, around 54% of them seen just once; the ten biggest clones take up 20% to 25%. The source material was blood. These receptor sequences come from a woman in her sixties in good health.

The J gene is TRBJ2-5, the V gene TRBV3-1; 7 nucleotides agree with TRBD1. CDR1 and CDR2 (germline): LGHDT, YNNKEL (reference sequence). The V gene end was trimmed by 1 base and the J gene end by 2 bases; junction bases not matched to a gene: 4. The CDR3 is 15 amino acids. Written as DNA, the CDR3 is TGTGCCAGCAGCCAAGTGACAGGGCCTCAAGAGACCCAGTACTTC. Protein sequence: CASSQVTGPQETQYF.

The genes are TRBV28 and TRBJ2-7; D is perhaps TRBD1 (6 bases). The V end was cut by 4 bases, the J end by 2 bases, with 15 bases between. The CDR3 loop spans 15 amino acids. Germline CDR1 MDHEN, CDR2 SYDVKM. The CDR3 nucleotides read TGTGCCAGCAGTTCCAGGGGAGCGCCCCCCTACGAGCAGTACTTC. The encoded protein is CASSSRGAPPYEQYF.

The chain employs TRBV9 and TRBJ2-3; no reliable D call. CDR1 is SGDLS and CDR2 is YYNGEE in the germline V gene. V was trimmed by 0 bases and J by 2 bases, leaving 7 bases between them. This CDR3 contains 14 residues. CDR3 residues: CASSVARYTDTQYF. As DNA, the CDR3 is TGTGCCAGCAGCGTAGCCCGTTACACAGATACGCAGTATTTT.

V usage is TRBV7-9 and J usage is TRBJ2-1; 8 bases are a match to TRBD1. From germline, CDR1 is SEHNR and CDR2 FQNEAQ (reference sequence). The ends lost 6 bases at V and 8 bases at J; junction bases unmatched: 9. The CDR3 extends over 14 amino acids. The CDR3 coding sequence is TGTGCCAGCAGATCGGTACAGGGGGACCATGAGCAGTTCTTC. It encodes CASRSVQGDHEQFF.

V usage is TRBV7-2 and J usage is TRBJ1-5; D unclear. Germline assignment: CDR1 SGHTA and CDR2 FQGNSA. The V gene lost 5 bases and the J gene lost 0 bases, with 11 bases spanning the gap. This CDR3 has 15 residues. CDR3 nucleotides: TGTGCCAGCAGCCGGAGACAATCTAGCAATCAGCCCCAGCATTTT. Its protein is CASSRRQSSNQPQHF.

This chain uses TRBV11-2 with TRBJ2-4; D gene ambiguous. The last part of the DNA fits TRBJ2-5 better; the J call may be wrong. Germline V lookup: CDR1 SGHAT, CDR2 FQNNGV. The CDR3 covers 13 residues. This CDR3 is CASSTSNQETQYF. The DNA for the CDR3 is TGTGCCAGCAGCACCTCGAACCAAGAGACCCAGTACTTC.

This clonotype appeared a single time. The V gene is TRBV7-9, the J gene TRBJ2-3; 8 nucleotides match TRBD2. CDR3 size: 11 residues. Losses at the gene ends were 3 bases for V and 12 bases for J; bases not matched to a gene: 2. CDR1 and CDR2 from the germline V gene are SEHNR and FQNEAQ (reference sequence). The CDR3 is CASSFGTSQYF. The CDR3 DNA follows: TGTGCCAGCAGCTTTGGGACTAGTCAGTATTTT.

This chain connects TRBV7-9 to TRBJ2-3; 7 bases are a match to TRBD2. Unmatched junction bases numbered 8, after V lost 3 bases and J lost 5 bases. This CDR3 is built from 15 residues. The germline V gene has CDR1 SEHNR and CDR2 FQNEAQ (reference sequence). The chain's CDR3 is CASSFSGLREDTQYF. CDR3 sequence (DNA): TGTGCCAGCAGCTTTAGCGGGCTTAGGGAAGATACGCAGTATTTT.

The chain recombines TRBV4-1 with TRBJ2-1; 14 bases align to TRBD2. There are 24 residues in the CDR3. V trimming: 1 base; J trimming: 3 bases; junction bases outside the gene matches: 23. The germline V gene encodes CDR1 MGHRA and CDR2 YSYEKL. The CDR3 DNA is TGCGCCAGCAGCCAAGCTTACATTTTAACCGGGACTAGCGGGAGATCCCTCTACTACAATGAGCAGTTCTTC. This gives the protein CASSQAYILTGTSGRSLYYNEQFF.

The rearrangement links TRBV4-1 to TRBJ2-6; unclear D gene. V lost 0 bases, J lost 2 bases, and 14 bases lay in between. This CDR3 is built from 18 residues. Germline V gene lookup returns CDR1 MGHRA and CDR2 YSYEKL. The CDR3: CASSQDRLGITGANVLTF. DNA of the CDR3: TGCGCCAGCAGCCAAGATCGCCTGGGGATAACTGGGGCCAACGTCCTGACTTTC.

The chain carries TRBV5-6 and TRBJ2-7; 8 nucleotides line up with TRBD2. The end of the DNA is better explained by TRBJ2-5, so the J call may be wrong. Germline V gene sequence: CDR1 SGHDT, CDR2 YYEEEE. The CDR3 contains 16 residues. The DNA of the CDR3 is TGTGCCAGCAGCTCCCTAGCGGGTCCCTTCCGGGAGACCCAGTACTTC. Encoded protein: CASSSLAGPFRETQYF.

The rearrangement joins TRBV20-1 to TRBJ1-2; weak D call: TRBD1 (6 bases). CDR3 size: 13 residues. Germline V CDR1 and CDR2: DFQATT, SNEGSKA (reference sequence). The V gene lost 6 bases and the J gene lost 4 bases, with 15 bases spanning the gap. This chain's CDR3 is CSATGRLIYGYTF. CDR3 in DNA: TGCAGTGCCACAGGGAGACTGATCTATGGCTACACCTTC.

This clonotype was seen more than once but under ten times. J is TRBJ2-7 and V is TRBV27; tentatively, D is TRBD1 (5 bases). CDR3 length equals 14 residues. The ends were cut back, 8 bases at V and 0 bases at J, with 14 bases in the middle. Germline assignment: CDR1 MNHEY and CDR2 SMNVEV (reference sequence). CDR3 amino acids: CASAPIDSSYEQYF. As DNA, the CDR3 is TGTGCCAGCGCCCCGATAGACAGCTCCTACGAGCAGTACTTC.

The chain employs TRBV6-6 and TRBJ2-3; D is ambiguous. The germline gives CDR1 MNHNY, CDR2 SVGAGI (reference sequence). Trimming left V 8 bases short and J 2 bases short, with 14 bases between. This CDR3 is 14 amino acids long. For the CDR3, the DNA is TGTGCCAGCCAGCTCAACCTCCTCACAGATACGCAGTATTTT. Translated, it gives CASQLNLLTDTQYF.

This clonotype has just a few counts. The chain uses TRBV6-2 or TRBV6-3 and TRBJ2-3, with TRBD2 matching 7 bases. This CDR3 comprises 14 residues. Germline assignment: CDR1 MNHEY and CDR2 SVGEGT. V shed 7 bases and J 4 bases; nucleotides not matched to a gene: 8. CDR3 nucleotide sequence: TGTGCCAGCATTTTCGGGGGAGGGGCAGATACGCAGTATTTT. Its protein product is CASIFGGGADTQYF.

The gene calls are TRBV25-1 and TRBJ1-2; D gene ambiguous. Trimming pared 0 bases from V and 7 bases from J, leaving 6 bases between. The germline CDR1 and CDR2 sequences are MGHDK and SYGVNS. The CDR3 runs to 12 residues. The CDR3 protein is CASSEYSFGYTF. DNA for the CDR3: TGTGCCAGCAGTGAATATAGCTTTGGCTACACCTTC.

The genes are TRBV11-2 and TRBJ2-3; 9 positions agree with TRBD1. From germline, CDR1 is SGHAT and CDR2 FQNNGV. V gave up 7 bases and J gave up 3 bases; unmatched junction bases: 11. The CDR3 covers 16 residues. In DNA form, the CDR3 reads TGTGCCAGCAACCGTTTGACAGGGGGTGAGACAGATACGCAGTATTTT. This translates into CASNRLTGGETDTQYF.

The CDR3 loop is CATSGTSLGEQFF. In DNA, the CDR3 is TGTGCCACCTCGGGGACTAGCCTGGGTGAGCAGTTCTTC. This sequence joins TRBV10-3 and TRBJ2-1, with 9 bases matching TRBD2. The germline CDR1 and CDR2 sequences are ENHRY and SYGVKD. V lost 10 bases and J lost 9; bases outside the gene matches: 10. The CDR3 consists of 13 residues.

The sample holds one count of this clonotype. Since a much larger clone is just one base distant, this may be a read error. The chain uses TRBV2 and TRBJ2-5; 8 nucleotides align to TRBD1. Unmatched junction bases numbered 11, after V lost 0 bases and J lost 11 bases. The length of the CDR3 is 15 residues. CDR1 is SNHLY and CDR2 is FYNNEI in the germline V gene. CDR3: CASSEATRGPNGQYF. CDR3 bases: TGTGCCAGCAGTGAAGCGACCAGGGGGCCCAACGGGCAGTACTTC.

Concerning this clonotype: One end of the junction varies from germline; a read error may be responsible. DNA for the CDR3: TGTGCCAGCGGCTTAGTAGAGGAGCTGTTTTTT. Amino acid sequence: CASGLVEELFF. The genes are TRBV7-2 and TRBJ2-2; no clear D gene. The CDR3 totals 11 residues. Germline V CDR1 and CDR2: SGHTA, FQGNSA.

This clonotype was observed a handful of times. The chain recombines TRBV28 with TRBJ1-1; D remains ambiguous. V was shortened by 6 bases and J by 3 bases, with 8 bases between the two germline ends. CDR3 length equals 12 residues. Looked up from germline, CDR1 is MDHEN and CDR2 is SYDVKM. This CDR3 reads CASRLSDTEAFF. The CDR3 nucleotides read TGTGCCAGCAGACTCTCGGACACTGAAGCTTTCTTT.

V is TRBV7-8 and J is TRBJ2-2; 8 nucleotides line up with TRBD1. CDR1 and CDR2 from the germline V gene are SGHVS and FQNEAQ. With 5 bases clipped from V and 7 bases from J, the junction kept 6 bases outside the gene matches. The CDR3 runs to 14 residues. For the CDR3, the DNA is TGTGCCAGCAGCAGGGACAGGCTTTTCGGGGAGCTGTTTTTT. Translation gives CASSRDRLFGELFF.

The chain's CDR3 is CASSSGLVSDEQFF. CDR3 in DNA: TGCGCCAGCAGCTCGGGACTAGTGTCGGATGAGCAGTTCTTC. This sequence joins TRBV5-1 and TRBJ2-1, with 8 bases fitting TRBD2. V shed 3 bases and J 8 bases; nucleotides not matched to a gene: 7. CDR3 length: 14 residues. CDR1 is SGHRS, CDR2 YFSETQ, per germline.

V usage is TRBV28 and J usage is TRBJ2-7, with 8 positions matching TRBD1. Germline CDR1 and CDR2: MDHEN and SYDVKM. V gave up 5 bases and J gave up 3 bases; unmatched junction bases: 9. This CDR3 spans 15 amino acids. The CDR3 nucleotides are TGTGCCAGCAGTCCTACCGGGACAGGAATCTACGAGCAGTACTTC. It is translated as CASSPTGTGIYEQYF.